This is a list of T cell receptor beta chains from one sample in a study of vaccination and CD4 T cells after COVID-19. TCRdb called the PCR reads again in MiXCR, with one record for every CDR3 protein. The sample lists 20,000 or so distinct CDR3 sequences, 67% occurring once. These receptors are not linked to any known antigen. What was sequenced was CD4+ T cells from blood, cultured in vitro. The receptors were sampled from a human donor who had recovered from COVID-19. The CDR3 runs from the conserved cysteine through the conserved F or W. The D gene is left open where the match is weak. Size is stated for part of the rows, as once, few or many counts, or as a class when the clone is expanded.

TRBV28	-	TRBD2	TRBJ2-1	CASSSAGTSGRAHVNEQFF	TGTGCCAGCAGCTCCGCCGGGACTAGCGGGAGGGCCCACGTGAATGAGCAGTTCTTC
TRBV20-1	-	-	TRBJ2-7	CSARGGISYEQYF	TGCAGTGCTCGAGGGGGGATCTCCTACGAGCAGTACTTC
TRBV11-2	-	-	TRBJ2-3	CASLSGRADTQYF	TGTGCCAGCCTAAGCGGGCGGGCAGATACGCAGTATTTT
TRBV20-1	-	-	TRBJ2-7	CSARPYRDPNYEQYF	TGCAGTGCTCGCCCCTACAGAGACCCTAACTACGAGCAGTACTTC
TRBV19	-	TRBD1	TRBJ2-2	CASSSLPGQGDTGELFF	TGTGCCAGTAGTTCTCTACCGGGACAGGGTGACACCGGGGAGCTGTTTTTT
TRBV11-2	-	-	TRBJ2-7	CASSLSGGGDRYEQYF	TGTGCCAGCAGCTTATCAGGAGGGGGTGATCGTTACGAGCAGTACTTC
TRBV6-1	-	-	TRBJ2-3	CASSQTGVTSTDTQYF	TGTGCCAGCAGCCAAACCGGAGTTACCTCCACAGATACGCAGTATTTT
TRBV6-5	-	-	TRBJ1-6	CASSYEAVSPLHF	TGTGCCAGCAGTTATGAGGCAGTCTCACCCCTCCACTTT
TRBV11-1	-	-	TRBJ2-7	CASSLESSATYEQYF	TGTGCCAGCAGCTTAGAATCTAGCGCAACCTACGAGCAGTACTTC
TRBV30	-	-	TRBJ1-2	CAWRLVSPLTMTF	TGTGCCTGGAGGTTGGTCAGCCCGCTTACTATGACCTTC
TRBV6-1	-	-	TRBJ1-5	CASGYREGRQPQHF	TGTGCCAGCGGATACAGGGAGGGTAGGCAGCCCCAGCATTTT
TRBV21-1	few	-	TRBJ2-3	CASSTPRDRNLAGGPGAITDTQYF	TGTGCCAGCAGCACCCCCCGGGACAGAAACCTAGCGGGAGGGCCGGGAGCTATCACAGATACGCAGTATTTT